This T cell receptor (beta chain) was sequenced in a study of human T cells and chemical hapten exposure. The table lists this clonotype with a few counts. The CDR3 totals 15 residues. With 5 bases removed from V and 7 bases from J, the gap between germline ends came to 17 bases. The germline gives CDR1 SGHVS, CDR2 FQNEAQ. Documented time point: pre-sensitization, week 0. Treatment noted: therapeutic diphenylcyclopropenone sensitization with weekly scalp DPC. Total RNA was isolated from unfractionated whole blood. TCRdb redid the calling of the RACE reads with MiXCR, one entry per CDR3 protein. This sample has about 74,000 distinct CDR3 sequences, with 12% to 15% found just once.

The sequenced sample was whole blood, obtained in connection with sensitization to the hapten diphenylcyclopropenone (DPC). The chain is built from TRBV7-8 and TRBJ1-4, with D perhaps matching TRBD1 (5 bases). This receptor was obtained from a woman in her fifties or sixties with alopecia areata. Some clones in this sample may be carry-over from other donors' samples. The chain's CDR3 is CASSRGMGLGEKLFF. CDR3 nucleotide sequence: TGTGCCAGCAGCAGAGGTATGGGGCTGGGTGAAAAACTGTTTTTT.